This T cell receptor (beta chain) was captured in a study of neurological immune-mediated disorders. The cDNA was synthesized by 5'RACE incorporating 10-nucleotide random UMIs. TCRdb analysed the 5' RACE reads with MiXCR anew, one entry per CDR3 protein. The data contain 42,000 or so distinct CDR3 sequences, about 2.3% of them singletons. The table lists this clonotype with many counts. Per the germline V gene, CDR1 is SEHNR and CDR2 is FQNEAQ (reference sequence). This CDR3 comprises 14 residues. V shed 5 bases and J 4 bases; nucleotides not matched to a gene: 5. The rearrangement joins TRBV7-9 to TRBJ2-7; 10 nucleotides agree with TRBD1. This clonotype originated in a man aged 25-45 years with multiple sclerosis. The material sequenced was PBMCs. The CDR3 spells CASSPTDRGYEQYF. CDR3 bases: TGTGCCAGCAGCCCAACGGACAGGGGGTACGAGCAGTACTTC.